This TCR beta chain comes out of a study of glioma-infiltrating T cells. The CDR3 is made up of 15 amino acids. Germline V gene lookup returns CDR1 MNHNS and CDR2 SASEGT. Using RNA template, CDR3s of TCR alpha and beta were amplified with iRepertoire arm-PCR. TCRdb redid the calling of the multiplex PCR reads with MiXCR, one entry per CDR3 protein. Of 300,000 to 400,000 distinct CDR3 sequences detected, roughly two fifths appear once; the ten largest clones hold about 12%. This clonotype showed up just a few times. A much larger clone differs by one base, so this may be a read error. This TCR was sampled from a human donor with low-grade glioma or glioblastoma, undergoing nonglioma brain surgery, or in good health (not recorded which). The genes are TRBV6-1 and TRBJ2-1; possibly TRBD1 for D (6 bases). The sample comprised glioma tissue, nonneoplastic brain tissue, or PBMCs (not recorded which). CDR3 sequence reads: CASTRGGHSNNEQSF. DNA for the CDR3: TGTGCCAGCACCAGAGGGGGACATTCAAACAATGAGCAGTCCTTC.